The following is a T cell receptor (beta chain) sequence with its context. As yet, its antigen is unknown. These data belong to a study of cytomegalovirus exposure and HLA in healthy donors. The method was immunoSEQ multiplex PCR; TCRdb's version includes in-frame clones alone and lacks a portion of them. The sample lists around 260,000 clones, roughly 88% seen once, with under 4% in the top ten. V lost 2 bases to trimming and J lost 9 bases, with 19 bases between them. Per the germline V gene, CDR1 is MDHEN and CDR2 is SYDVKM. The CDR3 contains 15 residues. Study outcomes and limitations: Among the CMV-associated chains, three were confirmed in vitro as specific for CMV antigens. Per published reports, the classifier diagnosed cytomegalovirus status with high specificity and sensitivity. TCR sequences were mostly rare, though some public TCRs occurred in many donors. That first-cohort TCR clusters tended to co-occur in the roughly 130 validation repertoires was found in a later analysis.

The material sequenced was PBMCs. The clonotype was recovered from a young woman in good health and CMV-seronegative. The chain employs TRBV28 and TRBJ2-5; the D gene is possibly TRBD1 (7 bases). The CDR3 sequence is CASSLAGGLPGAQYF. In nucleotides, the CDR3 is TGTGCCAGCAGTTTAGCAGGGGGACTGCCTGGGGCCCAGTACTTC.